The clone carrying this TCR beta chain occurred once. Its antigen is not known. This PCR relied on a set of 60 Vbeta primers and 13 Jbeta primers. Sequencing used immunoSEQ multiplex PCR; TCRdb keeps in-frame clones, though not all of them. The repertoire has some 100,000 clones, under 85% of them found once; the top ten carry about 4.3%. The entry originates in a study of cytomegalovirus exposure and HLA in healthy donors. Study observations and caveats: Sequencing depth roughly uniform across donors was assumed in presence/absence analyses. A likely sequencing artifact accounted for one observed cluster of highly shared sequence variants.

Germline V gene data show CDR1 as GTSNPN and CDR2 as SVGIG (reference sequence). The CDR3 loop spans 16 amino acids. The trim removed 6 bases at V and 7 bases at J, leaving 18 bases unmatched. The sequencing input was PBMCs. V and J are TRBV30 and TRBJ2-7; 10 bases agree with TRBD1. This sequence was found in a man aged 35 to 55 in good health and CMV-seronegative. CDR3 amino acids: CACYEGRDRGIREQYF. The CDR3 DNA reads as TGTGCCTGCTATGAGGGGCGGGACAGGGGTATAAGGGAGCAGTACTTC. Looking up the rest from reference TRBV30 and TRBJ2-7 gives the full variable domain: SQTIHQWPATLVQPVGSPLSLECTVEGTSNPNLYWYRQAAGRGLQLLFYSVGIGQISSEVPQNLSASRPQDRQFILSSKKLLLSDSGFYLCACYEGRDRGIREQYFGPGTRLTVT.